Listed below are T cell receptor beta chains from one sample, sequenced in a study of blood T cells in healthy people across ages. TCRdb analysed the 5' RACE reads with MiXCR anew, one entry per CDR3 protein. The sample lists hundreds of thousands of distinct CDR3 sequences, about 30% seen once, with 15% to 19% in the top ten. Sequenced sample: blood. Receptors were obtained from a woman of 80 years or more in good health. CDR3s include the opening cysteine and the closing phenylalanine or tryptophan. D genes are given only for firm matches. A row's size may be missing; if present it is once, few, many or a size class.

d_gene: TRBD1; v_gene: TRBV5-1; abundance: many; j_gene: TRBJ2-1; CDR3aa: CASSRPGQTANEQFF; CDR3nt: TGCGCCAGCAGCCGCCCGGGACAGACGGCCAATGAGCAGTTCTTC
d_gene: -; v_gene: TRBV7-2; abundance: few; j_gene: TRBJ2-2; CDR3aa: CASSNGGGPTGELFF; CDR3nt: TGTGCCAGCAGCAATGGTGGGGGGCCCACCGGGGAGCTGTTTTTT
d_gene: -; v_gene: TRBV6-2/TRBV6-3; abundance: many; j_gene: TRBJ2-7; CDR3aa: CASSSPPQTYEQYF; CDR3nt: TGTGCCAGCAGTTCCCCGCCACAGACCTACGAGCAGTACTTC
d_gene: -; v_gene: TRBV7-2; abundance: many; j_gene: TRBJ1-4; CDR3aa: CASSLEAARREKLFF; CDR3nt: TGTGCCAGCAGCTTAGAGGCGGCGCGGCGTGAAAAACTGTTTTTT
d_gene: TRBD1; v_gene: TRBV6-2/TRBV6-3; abundance: many; j_gene: TRBJ2-7; CDR3aa: CASTTGQGEQYF; CDR3nt: TGTGCCAGCACTACTGGACAGGGCGAGCAGTACTTC
d_gene: -; v_gene: TRBV5-5; abundance: many; j_gene: TRBJ1-2; CDR3aa: CASSPLLEYGYTF; CDR3nt: TGTGCCAGCAGCCCTCTTTTAGAGTATGGCTACACCTTC
d_gene: -; v_gene: TRBV7-9; abundance: many; j_gene: TRBJ1-2; CDR3aa: CASSLETSPAGYTF; CDR3nt: TGTGCCAGCAGCTTAGAGACCAGTCCGGCTGGCTACACCTTC
d_gene: -; v_gene: TRBV5-1; abundance: -; j_gene: TRBJ2-1; CDR3aa: CASSLCPDKDHEQFF; CDR3nt: TGCGCCAGCAGCTTGTGCCCAGACAAAGACCATGAGCAGTTCTTC
d_gene: TRBD1; v_gene: TRBV20-1; abundance: many; j_gene: TRBJ2-3; CDR3aa: CSAPTGGSSTDTQYF; CDR3nt: TGCAGTGCTCCTACAGGGGGCTCTAGCACAGATACGCAGTATTTT
d_gene: -; v_gene: TRBV10-3; abundance: -; j_gene: TRBJ1-5; CDR3aa: CAISEVPDSSQPQHF; CDR3nt: TGTGCCATCAGTGAGGTCCCCGACAGCTCCCAGCCCCAGCATTTT
d_gene: -; v_gene: TRBV12-3/TRBV12-4; abundance: many; j_gene: TRBJ2-5; CDR3aa: CASSSPDSSRAQYF; CDR3nt: TGTGCCAGCAGTTCCCCGGACAGTTCCAGGGCCCAGTACTTC
d_gene: TRBD1; v_gene: TRBV20-1; abundance: few; j_gene: TRBJ1-1; CDR3aa: CGARSEGAKTEAFF; CDR3nt: TGCGGTGCCCGATCGGAGGGGGCGAAAACTGAAGCTTTCTTT
d_gene: TRBD1; v_gene: TRBV20-1; abundance: -; j_gene: TRBJ1-4; CDR3aa: CSAFPDRGEKRFF; CDR3nt: TGCAGTGCTTTCCCGGACAGGGGAGAAAAACGGTTTTTT